This entry lists 19 T cell receptor beta chains sequenced from one sample in a study of a mutant IDH1 vaccine in newly diagnosed glioma. Antigens of these TCRs are unknown. Produced via immunoSEQ multiplex PCR; TCRdb's table is partial and in-frame only. The table shows around 26,000 clones, with over 80% occurring only once. The time point here: week 35, safety follow-up. The vaccine gave 300 ug of a 20-mer mutant IDH1 peptide subcutaneously per dose. This material consisted of PBMCs, taken from a glioma patient whose treatment included an IDH1 peptide vaccine. These receptors were taken from a man aged 25-40 years with glioma.

This clone was recorded once. This rearrangement joins TRBV20-1 to TRBJ2-5; no clear D. Trimming removed 1 base from V and 4 bases from J, with 4 bases in between. Germline-derived CDR1 and CDR2 are DFQATT and SNEGSKA (reference sequence). The CDR3 covers 11 residues. The CDR3 loop reads CSARVVETQYF. The CDR3 DNA follows: TGCAGTGCTAGAGTAGTAGAGACCCAGTACTTC.

V usage is TRBV13 and J usage is TRBJ1-1; TRBD1 is a possible D gene (5 bases). This CDR3 spans 18 amino acids. Germline V gives CDR1 PRHDT, CDR2 FYEKMQ (reference sequence). V lost 2 bases to trimming and J lost 0 bases, with 19 bases between them. CDR3 loop: CASSLSGLFKGMNTEAFF. The CDR3 DNA reads as TGTGCCAGCAGCTTATCAGGGCTCTTTAAGGGGATGAACACTGAAGCTTTCTTT. Based on the CDR3 plus reference TRBV13 and TRBJ1-1, the full variable domain is AAGVIQSPRHLIKEKRETATLKCYPIPRHDTVYWYQQGPGQDPQFLISFYEKMQSDKGSIPDRFSAQQFSDYHSELNMSSLELGDSALYFCASSLSGLFKGMNTEAFFGQGTRLTVV.

The rearrangement joins TRBV15 to TRBJ2-7; 7 positions match TRBD1. J lost 3 bases, V lost 3 bases, and 5 bases had no gene match. Looked up from germline, CDR1 is LNHNV and CDR2 is YYDKDF (reference sequence). The CDR3 totals 14 residues. The CDR3 bases are TGTGCCACCAGCAGGAACAGGGGAAACTACGAGCAGTACTTC. Encoded protein: CATSRNRGNYEQYF.

The chain couples TRBV6-6 to TRBJ2-2; D is undetermined. The V and J ends lost 5 bases and 3 bases respectively, with 13 bases between them. The CDR3 length is 15 residues. Looked up from germline, CDR1 is MNHNY and CDR2 is SVGAGI (reference sequence). The CDR3 DNA sequence: TGTGCCAGCAGTACGGGTCGTCGGTACACCGGGGAGCTGTTTTTT. Encoded protein: CASSTGRRYTGELFF.

J is TRBJ2-7 and V is TRBV4-3; 7 bases align to TRBD2. Germline CDR1 reads LGHNA; CDR2 reads YSLEER. The CDR3 extends over 15 amino acids. Trimming removed 0 bases from V and 2 bases from J; junction bases left unmatched: 4. The CDR3 reads CASSQDSSGTYEQYF. The CDR3 DNA sequence: TGCGCCAGCAGCCAAGATTCCAGCGGGACCTACGAGCAGTACTTC.

The chain links TRBV28 to TRBJ1-5, with a weak D call TRBD1 (5 bases). Trimming removed 8 bases at V and 0 bases at J, with 14 bases between. The CDR3 loop spans 15 amino acids. Germline-derived CDR1 and CDR2 are MDHEN and SYDVKM. CDR3 region: CASRGGDYSNQPQHF. CDR3 in DNA: TGTGCCAGCCGGGGAGGGGACTATAGCAATCAGCCCCAGCATTTT.

The V and J genes are TRBV29-1 and TRBJ1-1; 10 bases map to TRBD1. V was pared by 7 bases and J by 0 bases, with 5 bases of the junction left unmatched. Germline V gene data show CDR1 as SQVTM and CDR2 as ANQGSEA. The CDR3 contains 14 residues. The CDR3 here is CSAWDRGLNTEAFF. The CDR3 bases are TGCAGCGCCTGGGACAGGGGATTGAACACTGAAGCTTTCTTT.

V usage is TRBV28 and J usage is TRBJ2-7; 10 nucleotides align to TRBD2. Losses at the gene ends were 2 bases for V and 0 bases for J; bases not matched to a gene: 1. Germline V gene data show CDR1 as MDHEN and CDR2 as SYDVKM. This CDR3 spans 15 amino acids. The CDR3 spells CASSLGLAASYEQYF. CDR3 bases: TGTGCCAGCAGTTTAGGACTAGCGGCCTCCTACGAGCAGTACTTC.

The chain is built from TRBV7-8 and TRBJ2-5; 12 nucleotides line up with TRBD2. Germline CDR1 is SGHVS and CDR2 is FQNEAQ. J was trimmed by 5 bases and V by 3 bases; bases with no gene match: 13. The CDR3 runs 18 residues. CDR3 DNA sequence: TGTGCCAGCAGCTTTTACACTAGCGGGAGGTTGGGGTCGGAGACCCAGTACTTC. Its translation is CASSFYTSGRLGSETQYF.

The chain recombines TRBV4-3 with TRBJ2-3; TRBD1 might be the D (5 bases). Germline CDR1 LGHNA, CDR2 YSLEER. Trimming cost V 0 bases and J 7 bases, with 17 bases left between them. CDR3 size: 16 residues. The CDR3 sequence is CASSQEGASLRHTQYF. DNA of the CDR3: TGCGCCAGCAGCCAAGAAGGGGCGAGTCTGAGACATACGCAGTATTTT.

The sample holds one count of this clone. J is TRBJ2-7 and V is TRBV4-1; D ambiguous. V shed 0 bases and J shed 3 bases, with 9 bases lying between them. Germline V gene data show CDR1 as MGHRA and CDR2 as YSYEKL. This CDR3 is built from 14 residues. CDR3: CASSQEHRIYEQYF. The CDR3 DNA follows: TGCGCCAGCAGCCAAGAGCACCGTATCTACGAGCAGTACTTC.

V gene TRBV2 combines with J gene TRBJ2-3; tentatively, D is TRBD1 or TRBD2 (5 bases each). This CDR3 has 16 residues. The ends were cut back, 3 bases at V and 1 base at J, with 14 bases in the middle. Per the germline V gene, CDR1 is SNHLY and CDR2 is FYNNEI. The CDR3 nucleotides are TGTGCCAGCAGTGACGACAGCGGAGCAGGCACAGATACGCAGTATTTT. It yields the protein CASSDDSGAGTDTQYF.

The chain is built from TRBV7-2 and TRBJ2-5; D unclear. Germline V gives CDR1 SGHTA, CDR2 FQGNSA. The CDR3 contains 14 residues. Trimming removed 1 base from V and 2 bases from J, with 8 bases in between. CDR3 in amino acids: CASSLELTQETQYF. CDR3 nucleotide sequence: TGTGCCAGCAGCTTAGAATTGACGCAAGAGACCCAGTACTTC.

CDR3 protein: CASTMTGGADTGELFF. The CDR3 DNA follows: TGTGCCAGCACAATGACAGGGGGCGCGGACACCGGGGAGCTGTTTTTT. V and J are TRBV2 and TRBJ2-2; 10 bases fit TRBD1. The CDR3 length is 16 residues. Unmatched junction bases numbered 8, after V lost 7 bases and J lost 3 bases. Germline CDR1 reads SNHLY; CDR2 reads FYNNEI.

This chain joins TRBV2 and TRBJ1-5; D is uncertain. Germline values: CDR1 SNHLY, CDR2 FYNNEI. CDR3 length: 12 amino acids. V shed 3 bases and J shed 9 bases, with 9 bases lying between them. The CDR3, as DNA: TGTGCCAGCAGTGAGCAAAGATGGCCCCAGCATTTT. Translated, it gives CASSEQRWPQHF.

The V gene is TRBV7-9, the J gene TRBJ2-4; 7 nucleotides align to TRBD2. This CDR3 spans 15 amino acids. V was clipped by 2 bases and J by 3 bases; unmatched bases: 4. CDR1 is SEHNR, CDR2 FQNEAQ, per germline (reference sequence). The CDR3 reads CASSLSGEDKNIQYF. In DNA, the CDR3 is TGTGCCAGCAGCTTAAGCGGGGAGGACAAAAACATTCAGTACTTC.

CDR3: CASSLDNQPQHF. Written as DNA, the CDR3 is TGTGCCAGCAGCTTAGATAATCAGCCCCAGCATTTT. The chain is built from TRBV7-8 and TRBJ1-5; D remains unclear. V was clipped by 1 base and J by 4 bases, with 2 bases between them. The germline CDR1 and CDR2 sequences are SGHVS and FQNEAQ. The length of the CDR3 is 12 residues.

This chain joins TRBV28 and TRBJ1-1, with 7 bases fitting TRBD1. CDR3 size: 18 residues. The V and J ends lost 4 bases and 0 bases, in that order; junction bases with no gene match: 14. The germline V gene has CDR1 MDHEN and CDR2 SYDVKM. The CDR3: CASSSSSTGVSMNTEAFF. CDR3 in DNA: TGTGCCAGCAGTTCATCGAGCACAGGGGTCTCCATGAACACTGAAGCTTTCTTT.

The chain combines TRBV5-1 with TRBJ2-7; D may be TRBD2 (5 bases). The germline V and J ends were trimmed by 2 bases and 3 bases, with 15 bases remaining between them. The CDR3 runs to 15 residues. Germline CDR1 SGHRS, CDR2 YFSETQ. The CDR3 region is CASSLGRTEVYEQYF. CDR3 sequence (DNA): TGCGCCAGCAGCTTAGGCCGGACGGAGGTCTACGAGCAGTACTTC.